Listed below are T cell receptor beta chains from one sample, sequenced in a study of beta chain features in type 1 diabetes. The assay was immunoSEQ multiplex PCR, and TCRdb's table has in-frame clones only and misses some. The table records 240,000 or so clones, about 26% of them present only once. Material for sequencing was central memory CD4+ T cells from blood. These receptor sequences come from a man aged 30 to 45 in good health. CDR3s include the opening cysteine and the closing phenylalanine or tryptophan. The D gene is left open where the match is weak. The listing skips clone size in some rows; elsewhere it reads once, few, many or a size class.

j_call d_call clone_size v_call cdr3_nt cdr3_aa
TRBJ1-2 . . TRBV2 TGTGCCAGCGTGGAGACAGCTAATAACTATGGCTACACCTTC CASVETANNYGYTF
TRBJ2-7 . many TRBV7-9 TGTGCCAGCAGCTTGGCCGTGGCACCCTACGAGCAGTACTTC CASSLAVAPYEQYF
TRBJ2-4 TRBD2 few TRBV7-2 TGTGCCAGCAGCTTACCCGCTAGCGGGGGGGGAGCCAAAAACATTCAGTACTTC CASSLPASGGGAKNIQYF
TRBJ2-7 TRBD2 . TRBV15 TGTGCCACCAGCAGATCCCATACTAGCGGAACCTACGAGCAGTACTTC CATSRSHTSGTYEQYF
TRBJ2-3 . . TRBV5-1 TGCGCCAGCAGCGTAGGGGGAACAGATACGCAGTATTTT CASSVGGTDTQYF
TRBJ1-5 . . TRBV4-3 TGCGCCAGCAGCCAAGGTACAGTAGACCAGCCCCAGCATTTT CASSQGTVDQPQHF
TRBJ1-1 TRBD1 few TRBV5-4 TGTGCCAGCAGTTATGCACCCGGGACAGGGGACACTGAAGCTTTCTTT CASSYAPGTGDTEAFF
TRBJ2-2 . . TRBV21-1 TGTGCCAGCACCAACAAACAGACAAAGGGTGCGCTGTTTTTT CASTNKQTKGALFF
TRBJ2-3 . . TRBV7-9 TGTGCCAGCAGCCGGACCATCCCCACAGATACGCAGTATTTT CASSRTIPTDTQYF
TRBJ2-3 . . TRBV6-6 TGTGACAGCAGTTACGGAGGCCCTCCGCCGACAGATACGCAGTATTTT CDSSYGGPPPTDTQYF
TRBJ2-7 TRBD1 . TRBV30 TGTGCCTGGAGTGCGGCAGGGGGCTCCTACGAGCAGTACTTC CAWSAAGGSYEQYF
TRBJ2-3 TRBD2 . TRBV5-4 TGTGCCAGCAGCTTGGTAGCGGGGACAGATACGCAGTATTTT CASSLVAGTDTQYF
TRBJ2-7 TRBD2 . TRBV7-8 TGTGCCAGCAGCTTAGGTGGGCTAGCGGGCCTCTACGAGCAGTACTTC CASSLGGLAGLYEQYF
TRBJ2-2 TRBD2 . TRBV5-1 TGCGCCAGCAGCTTGACTAGCGGGAGGGTCGGCACCGGGGAGCTGTTTTTT CASSLTSGRVGTGELFF
TRBJ2-7 . . TRBV19 TGTGCCAGTAGTATTGCAGGATACGAGCAGTACTTC CASSIAGYEQYF
TRBJ2-7 TRBD1 . TRBV29-1 TGCAGCGGTGTCAGGGACAGGGGGTACTACGAGCAGTACTTC CSGVRDRGYYEQYF
TRBJ1-2 . . TRBV5-6 TGTGCCAGCAGCAACTTGGACAGAGTCTTAGGTGGCTACACCTTC CASSNLDRVLGGYTF
TRBJ2-1 . few TRBV29-1 TGCAGCGGCTCGGATGCCTACAATGAGCAGTTCTTC CSGSDAYNEQFF
TRBJ2-1 TRBD2 few TRBV5-4 TGTGCCAGCAGCCACGCGGGGGTAGCCTACAATGAGCAGTTCTTC CASSHAGVAYNEQFF
TRBJ2-2 TRBD2 few TRBV7-2 TGTGCCAGCAGCGGGGACTACCGGGCCGGGGAGCTGTTTTTT CASSGDYRAGELFF
TRBJ2-7 . few TRBV19 TGTGCCAGTAGTGAGGCCCTCTCCTACGAGCAGTACTTC CASSEALSYEQYF
TRBJ2-1 TRBD2 . TRBV5-4 TGTGCCAGCAGCTCCGCCGGAGGAGCGGGAGGGAGCAATGAGCAGTTCTTC CASSSAGGAGGSNEQFF
TRBJ2-3 . many TRBV14 TGTGCCAGCAGTGTCCTAGAGGGCGGAGATACGCAGTATTTT CASSVLEGGDTQYF
TRBJ1-2 . few TRBV28 TGTGCCAGCTTGGGCAGCCGGGGTGTTTATGGCTACACCTTC CASLGSRGVYGYTF
TRBJ2-5 TRBD1 . TRBV18 TGTGCCAGCTCACCACAGGGGGCTGGGGAGACCCAGTACTTC CASSPQGAGETQYF
TRBJ2-3 . few TRBV29-1 TGCAGCGTCCGGACCTTAGGGGTCGCCACAGATACGCAGTATTTT CSVRTLGVATDTQYF
TRBJ2-1 . . TRBV7-2 TGTGCCAGCAGCTCCGGGACGTGGAATGAGCAGTTCTTC CASSSGTWNEQFF
TRBJ1-2 . . TRBV5-4 TGTGCCAGCAGCCTACGACAGGTCTATGGCTACACCTTC CASSLRQVYGYTF
TRBJ2-2 . few TRBV7-2 TGTGCCAGCAGCTTAGGAGGATTGGGCACCGGGGAGCTGTTTTTT CASSLGGLGTGELFF
TRBJ1-5 . . TRBV7-9 TGTGCCAGCAGCTCTAACTCGTATAGCAATCAGCCCCAGCATTTT CASSSNSYSNQPQHF
TRBJ1-2 TRBD1 few TRBV29-1 TGCAGCGTTGAAATACAGGGGTTGGCTGGCTACACCTTC CSVEIQGLAGYTF
TRBJ2-1 . many TRBV12-5 TGTGCTAGTGGTTTGGACTCAAAAAATGAGCAGTTCTTC CASGLDSKNEQFF
TRBJ2-7 . few TRBV5-6 TGTGCCAGCAGCCGAAAGGGGGTTATCTACGAGCAGTACTTC CASSRKGVIYEQYF
TRBJ1-5 . few TRBV7-9 TGTGCCAGCAGCTCTGGACCAGGGGTTCAGCCCCAGCATTTT CASSSGPGVQPQHF
TRBJ2-1 TRBD2 few TRBV2 TGTGCCAGCAAAGGACTAGCGGGGTACGGGTCCTACAATGAGCAGTTCTTC CASKGLAGYGSYNEQFF
TRBJ2-7 TRBD2 few TRBV29-1 TGCAGCGTCCTTAAACCGACTAGCGGGCCCTCCTACGAGCAGTACTTC CSVLKPTSGPSYEQYF
TRBJ2-7 TRBD1 . TRBV11-1 TGTGCCAGCAGCAAGGACAGGGACGAGCAGTACTTC CASSKDRDEQYF
TRBJ1-5 TRBD1 . TRBV19 TGTGCCAGTAGTACCGACAGGGGGCTGAGCAATCAGCCCCAGCATTTT CASSTDRGLSNQPQHF
TRBJ2-3 TRBD1 . TRBV5-1 TGCGCCAGCAGCTCCGGACAGGGGACAGATACGCAGTATTTT CASSSGQGTDTQYF
TRBJ1-2 . . TRBV29-1 TGCAGCGTTGGAATAGGCGCCCGGTCCACCTACGGCTACACCTTC CSVGIGARSTYGYTF